The text below deals with one T cell receptor (beta chain). The data were obtained in a study of blood T cell repertoires in COVID-19. Across the study: Acute-phase and convalescent COVID-19 samples originated in the United States, Italy and Spain.

V lost 10 bases to trimming and J lost 2 bases, with 14 bases between them. Germline loops: CDR1 MNHNY, CDR2 SVGAGI (reference sequence). This CDR3 region has 13 residues. Libraries were prepared by immunoSEQ multiplex PCR; TCRdb keeps only in-frame clonotypes and omits some of them. This table has roughly 300,000 clones, about 87% appearing once. The sequencing input was PBMCs or T cells enriched from blood (not recorded which). This TCR was sampled from a woman younger than 45 who had recovered from COVID-19. The chain combines TRBV6-6 with TRBJ1-2; a weak D match, TRBD1 (6 bases). This CDR3 reads CANATGPNYGYTF. The CDR3 DNA follows: TGTGCCAACGCGACAGGACCCAACTATGGCTACACCTTC.